The 25 T cell receptor beta chains below come from one sample, sequenced in a study of tumor-infiltrating lymphocytes in oesophageal squamous cell carcinoma. TCRdb reprocessed the PCR reads via MiXCR and lists one record per CDR3 protein. The data show roughly 16,000 distinct CDR3 sequences, 40% to 45% seen once. Specimen: blood. The receptors originated from a female donor with esophageal squamous cell carcinoma.

As to this clonotype: Here the CDR3 omits its conserved ending phenylalanine or tryptophan, so a read error is the likely source. The DNA is left out, because the CDR3 cannot be placed on it with certainty; the CDR3 is given as TCRdb lists it. The chain is built from TRBV28 and TRBJ2-6; the table gives TRBD1 as D, unverified against the DNA. In germline, CDR1 is MDHEN, CDR2 SYDVKM. The CDR3 length equals 14 residues, ends included. CDR3 protein: CASKGQGGEQFFGA.

The rearrangement uses TRBV7-6 and TRBJ2-7, with unresolved D. Germline CDR1 SGHVS, CDR2 FNYEAQ. The CDR3 extends over 12 amino acids. V was trimmed by 1 base and J by 4 bases, leaving 5 bases between them. CDR3 in amino acids: CASSLVGYEQYF. In nucleotides, the CDR3 is TGTGCCAGCAGCTTAGTAGGGTACGAGCAGTACTTC.

V usage is TRBV3-1 and J usage is TRBJ2-5, with 11 bases that match TRBD2. This CDR3 has 18 amino acids. J was trimmed by 11 bases and V by 7 bases; bases with no gene match: 24. In germline, CDR1 is LGHDT, CDR2 YNNKEL (reference sequence). The CDR3 sequence: CASTQRPPTSGRGNEQYF. The CDR3 DNA sequence: TGTGCCAGCACCCAGCGCCCCCCAACTAGCGGGAGAGGTAATGAGCAGTACTTC.

This clonotype appeared a few times. V gene TRBV7-2 combines with J gene TRBJ2-3, with 11 positions matching TRBD1. The CDR3 runs to 17 residues. Germline V gene data show CDR1 as SGHTA and CDR2 as FQGNSA. The V gene end was trimmed by 1 base and the J gene end by 2 bases; junction bases not matched to a gene: 5. CDR3 loop: CASSLVGTGGFTDTQYF. The CDR3 DNA is TGTGCCAGCAGCTTAGTTGGGACAGGGGGTTTCACAGATACGCAGTATTTT. Together with reference TRBV7-2 and TRBJ2-3, the CDR3 gives the full variable domain: GAGVSQSPSNKVTEKGKDVELRCDPISGHTALYWYRQSLGQGLEFLIYFQGNSAPDKSGLPSDRFSAERTGGSVSTLTIQRTQQEDSAVYLCASSLVGTGGFTDTQYFGPGTRLTVL.

This chain connects TRBV7-6 to TRBJ2-5, with 15 positions matching TRBD2. Trimming at V came to 5 bases and at J to 11 bases, leaving 18 bases not matched to a gene. This CDR3 region has 18 residues. Germline V gene sequence: CDR1 SGHVS, CDR2 FNYEAQ. CDR3 coding DNA: TGTGCCAGCAGCCTCGGACTAGCGGGAGGGCAAGTCACAGATACGCAGTACTTC. Protein: CASSLGLAGGQVTDTQYF. Together with reference TRBV7-6 and TRBJ2-5, the CDR3 gives the full variable domain: GAGVSQSPRYKVTKRGQDVALRCDPISGHVSLYWYRQALGQGPEFLTYFNYEAQQDKSGLPNDRFSAERPEGSISTLTIQRTEQRDSAMYRCASSLGLAGGQVTDTQYFGPGTRLLVL.

The rearrangement joins TRBV12-3 or TRBV12-4 to TRBJ1-5, with 7 bases fitting TRBD1. J gave up 1 base and V 6 bases, and 3 bases lay outside the gene matches. This CDR3 is built from 14 residues. This CDR3 reads CASSKDRSNQPQHF. The CDR3 DNA is TGTGCCAGCAGCAAGGACAGGAGCAATCAGCCCCAGCATTTT.

As for this clonotype: The CDR3 carries no conserved terminal phenylalanine or tryptophan, so it likely arises from a read error. No DNA is shown, since the ends of the CDR3 on it are uncertain; the CDR3 is the one TCRdb lists. J is TRBJ2-3 and V is TRBV6-5; the table names TRBD2, a call not compared with the DNA. Termini included, the CDR3 measures 17 amino acids. Germline V gene data show CDR1 as MNHEY and CDR2 as SVGAGI. CDR3: CASSQLAGSPYGYTFGS.

About this clonotype itself: In this CDR3 the conserved last residue, phenylalanine or tryptophan, is missing, so a read error is likely. The DNA is omitted, as the CDR3 cannot be located on it reliably, and the CDR3 follows TCRdb's listing. The V and J genes are TRBV28 and TRBJ2-1; the D call of TRBD1 is as the table states it, not checked on the DNA. With termini counted, the CDR3 has 17 amino acids. Germline CDR1 MDHEN, CDR2 SYDVKM. The CDR3 is CASSSLGGANYGYTFGS.

There are many counts of this clonotype. The chain has TRBV4-2 and TRBJ2-3, with D hard to call. The germline CDR1 and CDR2 sequences are LGHNA and YNFKEQ. The CDR3 extends over 14 amino acids. V was clipped by 1 base and J by 6 bases, with 11 bases between them. The CDR3 is CASSQVGQADTQYF. The CDR3 region has the DNA TGTGCCAGCAGCCAAGTAGGGCAGGCCGATACGCAGTATTTT.

This clonotype was seen only a few times. This chain uses TRBV7-8 with TRBJ1-2; D is uncertain. This CDR3 region has 15 residues. CDR1 and CDR2 from the germline V gene are SGHVS and FQNEAQ. V lost 1 base, J lost 1 base, and 10 bases lay in between. CDR3 DNA: TGTGCCAGCAGCTTAGGATCCGGGTTTAACTATGGCTACACCTTC. Its translation: CASSLGSGFNYGYTF.

This clonotype has ten or more counts. The rearrangement joins TRBV7-2 to TRBJ1-1; a possible D gene is TRBD1 (6 bases). Deletions cut 3 bases from V and 1 base from J, with 15 bases between. Germline V CDR1 and CDR2: SGHTA, FQGNSA. The CDR3 length is 16 residues. The CDR3: CASSLRIQGTNTEAFF. CDR3 nucleotide sequence: TGTGCCAGCAGCTTGCGAATCCAGGGGACGAACACTGAAGCTTTCTTT.

This clonotype has ten or more counts. The rearrangement links TRBV6-6 to TRBJ2-3, with D possibly TRBD2 on 6 matching bases. CDR1 and CDR2 (germline): MNHNY, SVGAGI (reference sequence). The CDR3 spans 15 residues. V was pared by 2 bases and J by 6 bases, with 15 bases between. CDR3 loop: CASSYSGRSLDTQYF. The CDR3 DNA reads TGTGCCAGCAGTTACAGTGGGAGGTCCCTTGATACGCAGTATTTT.

This clonotype occurred a few times. The CDR3 does not end in the conserved phenylalanine or tryptophan, so this is likely a read error. The DNA is omitted, as the CDR3 cannot be located on it reliably, and the CDR3 follows TCRdb's listing. CDR3: CASSLVSYNEQFFGP. V is TRBV7-2 and J is TRBJ2-1. A total of 15 residues make up the CDR3, ends included. Germline CDR1 reads SGHTA; CDR2 reads FQGNSA.

This clonotype has a count of ten or more. The chain links TRBV7-9 to TRBJ2-5, with 7 bases matching TRBD1. The CDR3 runs to 14 residues. CDR1 and CDR2 (germline): SEHNR, FQNEAQ (reference sequence). J gave up 5 bases and V 0 bases, and 3 bases lay outside the gene matches. The DNA of the CDR3 is TGTGCCAGCAGCTTAGCCGGGACAGACGAGACCCAGTACTTC. It codes for CASSLAGTDETQYF.

The chain links TRBV28 to TRBJ2-3, with a possible D match to TRBD1 (6 bases). Germline V lookup: CDR1 MDHEN, CDR2 SYDVKM. This CDR3 contains 16 residues. Trimming removed 3 bases at V and 0 bases at J, with 13 bases between. The CDR3 DNA sequence: TGTGCCAGCAGTTTCCGACAGGCCACTAGCACAGATACGCAGTATTTT. It encodes CASSFRQATSTDTQYF.

This sequence joins TRBV20-1 and TRBJ1-2; D is undetermined. V dropped 3 bases and J dropped 2 bases, with 7 bases sitting between them. CDR3 length: 12 amino acids. Germline V CDR1 and CDR2: DFQATT, SNEGSKA (reference sequence). CDR3 bases: TGCAGTGCTAGTAAGGAAAACTATGGCTACACCTTC. This codes for CSASKENYGYTF.

The table lists this clonotype with a few counts. Because the CDR3 is missing its conserved closing phenylalanine or tryptophan, this is likely a read error. No DNA is shown, since the ends of the CDR3 on it are uncertain; the CDR3 is the one TCRdb lists. The chain links TRBV12-3 or TRBV12-4 to TRBJ2-7; the table's D call, TRBD1, was not checked against the DNA. With termini counted, the CDR3 has 16 amino acids. The CDR3 sequence is CASRYGTANYGYTFGS.

V and J are TRBV28 and TRBJ1-2; D is perhaps TRBD1 (5 bases). The CDR3 has 13 amino acids. Germline values: CDR1 MDHEN, CDR2 SYDVKM. Deletions cut 4 bases from V and 4 bases from J, with 10 bases between. The CDR3 loop is CASSYDGGYGYTF. DNA of the CDR3: TGTGCCAGCAGTTATGACGGGGGCTATGGCTACACCTTC.

This clonotype was seen many times. This chain connects TRBV27 to TRBJ2-2, with 10 bases fitting TRBD1. Per germline, CDR1 MNHEY and CDR2 SMNVEV (reference sequence). V was pared by 3 bases and J by 13 bases, with 17 bases of the junction left unmatched. The CDR3 is 17 residues long. The CDR3 protein is CASSFPRDRGSCLGLFF. CDR3 DNA: TGTGCCAGCAGTTTCCCTAGGGACAGGGGAAGTTGTTTAGGGCTGTTTTTT.

This clonotype was recorded many times. This may stem from a read error, because a much larger clone lies one nucleotide away. V usage is TRBV7-2 and J usage is TRBJ2-1; unclear D gene. The V end was cut by 6 bases, the J end by 10 bases, with 19 bases between. This CDR3 spans 14 amino acids. CDR1 is SGHTA and CDR2 is FQGNSA in the germline V gene. The CDR3 DNA sequence: TGTGCCAGCAGTTCAACCTCACGAGGCTACGAGCAGTTCTTC. The encoded protein is CASSSTSRGYEQFF.

In this sample, this clonotype turned up many times. The chain recombines TRBV11-2 with TRBJ2-5; no reliable D call. Per germline, CDR1 SGHAT and CDR2 FQNNGV. Trimming cost V 7 bases and J 6 bases, with 18 bases left between them. This CDR3 region has 14 residues. The chain's CDR3 is CASNPGVGRKTQYF. In DNA, the CDR3 is TGTGCCAGCAACCCCGGTGTGGGTCGAAAGACCCAGTACTTC.

In its sample, this clonotype is medium-sized. The chain recombines TRBV7-2 with TRBJ2-7; 14 nucleotides agree with TRBD2. The CDR3 consists of 15 residues. The V segment lost 5 bases and the J segment 4 bases; nucleotides outside the gene matches: 4. CDR1 SGHTA and CDR2 FQGNSA come from the germline V gene. In DNA form, the CDR3 reads TGTGCCAGCAGCGCCGGGACTAGCGGGAGATACGAGCAGTACTTC. Translating gives CASSAGTSGRYEQYF.

This clonotype was recorded many times. The chain joins TRBV18 to TRBJ2-4; TRBD1 aligns across 10 bases. This CDR3 is 16 amino acids long. The V segment lost 1 base and the J segment 13 bases; nucleotides outside the gene matches: 13. Germline V CDR1 and CDR2: KGHSH, LQKENI. DNA of the CDR3: TGTGCCAGCTCACCACAACTGACAGGGGGCCTGGAGGAGCAGTACTTC. It specifies CASSPQLTGGLEEQYF.

The CDR3 nucleotides read TGTGCCAGCAGTTTGCCGCAGGGTGGTGGGGAGACCCAGTACTTC. This translates into CASSLPQGGGETQYF. The chain is built from TRBV28 and TRBJ2-7, with D maybe TRBD1 (5 bases). The J call is doubtful: the DNA matches TRBJ2-5 better. The CDR3 is made up of 15 amino acids. The V gene's germline CDR1 is MDHEN and CDR2 SYDVKM.

This clonotype has a count of ten or more. This chain links TRBV11-2 with TRBJ2-3; TRBD1 aligns across 7 bases. The germline V gene has CDR1 SGHAT and CDR2 FQNNGV. The CDR3 sequence is 13 residues long. V lost 7 bases to trimming and J lost 4 bases; unmatched junction nucleotides: 5. CDR3 sequence reads: CASNHRGADTQYF. CDR3 in DNA: TGTGCCAGCAACCACAGGGGTGCAGATACGCAGTATTTT.